Following are 21 T cell receptor beta chains from one sample sequenced in a study of identical twins. One entry per CDR3 protein, called by TCRdb with MiXCR from the 5' RACE reads. Here the sample spans 250,000 or so distinct CDR3 sequences, 7% to 8.5% being singletons. The same sample was also studied in work on yellow fever vaccine responses in identical twins.

What was sequenced was CD8+ T cells sorted from blood. The receptors shown here come from a woman younger than 30 in good health.

For the CDR3, the DNA is TGTGCCAGCAGTTTATTGGGGGGCGCATATGGCAATCAGCCCCAGCATTTT. The encoded protein is CASSLLGGAYGNQPQHF. The gene calls are TRBV28 and TRBJ1-5; D possibly corresponds to TRBD1 (6 bases). Per the germline V gene, CDR1 is MDHEN and CDR2 is SYDVKM. The V end was cut by 1 base, the J end by 2 bases, with 15 bases between. There are 17 residues in the CDR3.

The V call is TRBV11-1, the J call TRBJ2-1; 12 bases match TRBD2. Germline CDR1 reads SGHAT; CDR2 reads FQDESV (reference sequence). J was trimmed by 7 bases and V by 4 bases; bases with no gene match: 5. This CDR3 is 15 amino acids long. The CDR3 spells CASSSPGLAGNEQFF. CDR3 coding DNA: TGTGCCAGCAGCTCCCCGGGACTAGCGGGTAATGAGCAGTTCTTC.

In its sample, this clonotype was seen a few times. V is TRBV4-1 and J is TRBJ2-1, with D perhaps TRBD2 (6 bases). The CDR3 spans 17 residues. Trimming pared 2 bases from V and 12 bases from J, leaving 26 bases between. From germline, CDR1 is MGHRA and CDR2 YSYEKL. The CDR3 nucleotides read TGCGCCAGCAGCCAATCCCGAACCGAGACGAGACTAGGCGGGCAGTTCTTC. Translation: CASSQSRTETRLGGQFF.

The chain is built from TRBV5-1 and TRBJ2-3, with D hard to call. This CDR3 is built from 15 residues. CDR1 and CDR2 from the germline V gene are SGHRS and YFSETQ. The V end was cut by 2 bases, the J end by 1 base, with 11 bases between. The CDR3 bases are TGCGCCAGCAGCTTAGGGCTAAGCGGCACAGATACGCAGTATTTT. Its translation: CASSLGLSGTDTQYF.

The table lists this clonotype with many counts. V gene TRBV2 combines with J gene TRBJ2-1; D is unresolved. The CDR3 is 12 residues long. Germline V lookup: CDR1 SNHLY, CDR2 FYNNEI. The V end was cut by 4 bases, the J end by 7 bases, with 8 bases between. CDR3 sequence reads: CASSVGRNEQFF. Written as DNA, the CDR3 is TGTGCCAGCAGTGTGGGTCGGAATGAGCAGTTCTTC.

The J gene is TRBJ1-1, the V gene TRBV6-5; the D is unclear. The germline CDR1 and CDR2 sequences are MNHEY and SVGAGI. The CDR3 length is 11 residues. V was pared by 8 bases and J by 5 bases, with 9 bases between. This CDR3 is CASGIRTEAFF. For the CDR3, the DNA is TGTGCCAGCGGGATCCGAACTGAAGCTTTCTTT.

The gene calls are TRBV6-5 and TRBJ1-2; tentative D call: TRBD1 (5 bases). This CDR3 spans 13 amino acids. V was pared by 4 bases and J by 8 bases, with 14 bases between. Germline CDR1 reads MNHEY; CDR2 reads SVGAGI. CDR3: CASSFSGAGGYTF. CDR3 coding DNA: TGTGCCAGCAGTTTCTCCGGGGCTGGGGGCTACACCTTC.

V usage is TRBV27 and J usage is TRBJ2-7; the match to TRBD2 covers 13 bases. The CDR3 spans 16 residues. J gave up 5 bases and V 5 bases, and 9 bases lay outside the gene matches. Germline values: CDR1 MNHEY, CDR2 SMNVEV (reference sequence). The CDR3 protein is CASSPLAGGPVDEQYF. Here the CDR3 DNA reads TGTGCCAGCAGTCCACTAGCGGGAGGGCCTGTGGACGAGCAGTACTTC.

V and J are TRBV7-6 and TRBJ2-2, with TRBD2 identical over 11 bases. Losses at the gene ends were 3 bases for V and 1 base for J; bases not matched to a gene: 10. Germline CDR1 reads SGHVS; CDR2 reads FNYEAQ. This CDR3 is 19 amino acids long. CDR3: CASSFSNSGGERNTGELFF. In DNA, the CDR3 is TGTGCCAGCAGCTTTTCGAATAGCGGGGGGGAACGGAACACCGGGGAGCTGTTTTTT.

This clonotype was seen only a few times. The CDR3 DNA sequence: TGCAGTGCTGGGGGTACTAGCGGGCCTTACGAGCAGTACTTC. Amino acids: CSAGGTSGPYEQYF. The chain uses TRBV20-1 and TRBJ2-7; TRBD2 matches at 9 bases. Germline CDR1 and CDR2: DFQATT and SNEGSKA (reference sequence). This CDR3 has 14 amino acids. V shed 5 bases and J 4 bases; nucleotides not matched to a gene: 9.

This clonotype has ten or more counts. The chain joins TRBV28 to TRBJ2-5, with D possibly matching TRBD2 (6 bases). The germline V gene has CDR1 MDHEN and CDR2 SYDVKM. The CDR3 totals 13 residues. V gave up 8 bases and J gave up 4 bases, with 14 bases separating them. CDR3 DNA: TGTGCCAGCCATGGCGGGGTACGAGAGACCCAGTACTTC. Translated, it gives CASHGGVRETQYF.

This clonotype turned up a few times. The rearrangement uses TRBV7-8 and TRBJ2-7; D is possibly TRBD2 (7 bases). With 3 bases removed from V and 0 bases from J, the gap between germline ends came to 24 bases. This CDR3 region has 19 residues. The germline gives CDR1 SGHVS, CDR2 FQNEAQ. The CDR3 spells CASSFRWGGAGKSSYEQYV. CDR3 sequence (DNA): TGTGCCAGCAGCTTCAGGTGGGGGGGGGCCGGTAAGAGCTCCTACGAGCAGTACGTC.

This chain connects TRBV6-2 or TRBV6-3 to TRBJ2-7, with 10 bases identical to TRBD2. The length of the CDR3 is 15 residues. Germline CDR1 MNHEY, CDR2 SVGEGT. V shed 2 bases, J shed 4 bases, and the junction held 5 bases outside the gene matches. As DNA, the CDR3 is TGTGCCAGCAGTTACGCTAGCGGGAGCAAGTACGAGCAGTACTTC. It specifies CASSYASGSKYEQYF.

The table lists this clonotype with many counts. The chain couples TRBV12-3 or TRBV12-4 to TRBJ1-1; 11 bases are a match to TRBD1. The CDR3 is made up of 14 amino acids. V gave up 5 bases and J gave up 7 bases; unmatched junction bases: 6. CDR3 residues: CASSRTGGIGEAFF. As DNA, the CDR3 is TGTGCCAGCAGTAGGACAGGGGGCATAGGTGAAGCTTTCTTT.

The table lists this clonotype with a few counts. V gene TRBV29-1 combines with J gene TRBJ2-3; D is unresolved. The CDR3 is 10 residues long. V lost 3 bases, J lost 4 bases, and 2 bases lay in between. The germline V gene has CDR1 SQVTM and CDR2 ANQGSEA. The CDR3 DNA reads as TGCAGCGTTGAGTCAGATACGCAGTATTTT. The encoded protein is CSVESDTQYF.

In this sample, this clonotype turned up a few times. The rearrangement links TRBV27 to TRBJ1-1; D might be TRBD1 (5 bases). CDR3 length: 15 residues. CDR1 is MNHEY, CDR2 SMNVEV, per germline (reference sequence). Trimming left V 1 base short and J 1 base short, with 10 bases between. DNA of the CDR3: TGTGCCAGCAGTTTATATGGGGCTTCGAACACTGAAGCTTTCTTT. Translating it yields CASSLYGASNTEAFF.

This clonotype has a handful of counts. The CDR3 DNA sequence: TGTGCCACCAGCCTAACGACTAGCGGCCCCTCCTACGAGCAGTACTTC. Its translation: CATSLTTSGPSYEQYF. The chain employs TRBV15 and TRBJ2-7; 9 bases map to TRBD2. CDR1 and CDR2 (germline): LNHNV, YYDKDF (reference sequence). V shed 5 bases and J 0 bases; nucleotides not matched to a gene: 8. The length of the CDR3 is 16 residues.

At least ten counts were recorded for this clonotype. The CDR3, as DNA: TGTGCCAGCAGCGGCGGGGGCAGGGACAAAAACATTCAGTACTTC. Amino acid sequence: CASSGGGRDKNIQYF. The gene calls are TRBV7-9 and TRBJ2-4; D might be TRBD2 (7 bases). Per germline, CDR1 SEHNR and CDR2 FQNEAQ (reference sequence). CDR3 length equals 15 residues. Trimming stripped 5 bases from V and 3 bases from J, with 14 bases between. Full variable domain (outside the CDR3, taken from reference TRBV7-9 and TRBJ2-4): DTGVSQNPRHKITKRGQNVTFRCDPISEHNRLYWYRQTLGQGPEFLTYFQNEAQLEKSRLLSDRFSAERPKGSFSTLEIQRTEQGDSAMYLCASSGGGRDKNIQYFGAGTRLSVL.

V gene TRBV20-1 combines with J gene TRBJ2-3, with TRBD2 matching 9 bases. V trimming: 2 bases; J trimming: 3 bases; junction bases outside the gene matches: 6. The CDR3 has 15 residues. The V gene's germline CDR1 is DFQATT and CDR2 SNEGSKA (reference sequence). The CDR3: CSARISGSSTDTQYF. In DNA, the CDR3 is TGCAGTGCTAGAATTAGCGGGAGCTCAACAGATACGCAGTATTTT.

The chain uses TRBV5-5 and TRBJ1-1; no definite D call. The ends were cut back, 1 base at V and 2 bases at J, with 9 bases in the middle. Germline V lookup: CDR1 SGHKS, CDR2 YYEKEE (reference sequence). This CDR3 comprises 14 residues. The CDR3 here is CASSLSLLNTEAFF. CDR3 coding DNA: TGTGCCAGCAGCTTGAGCTTACTTAACACTGAAGCTTTCTTT.

In this sample, this clonotype turned up many times. The J gene is TRBJ2-5, the V gene TRBV3-1, with D unclear. Germline values: CDR1 LGHDT, CDR2 YNNKEL (reference sequence). The CDR3 loop spans 16 amino acids. V gave up 0 bases and J gave up 5 bases, with 16 bases separating them. The CDR3 DNA sequence: TGTGCCAGCAGCCAAGATGGCAGGCCGGCAATGGAGACCCAGTACTTC. This encodes CASSQDGRPAMETQYF.